A single sample gave rise to the 26 T cell receptor beta chains below, sequenced in a study of beta chain features in type 1 diabetes. The investigators reverse transcribed all of the isolated RNA, so they sequenced expressed TCRB transcripts. TCRdb's copy holds only in-frame clones and misses some; the assay was immunoSEQ multiplex PCR. The sample lists some 350,000 clones; roughly a tenth were seen once. Study observations and caveats: Shorter TCRB CDR3s, moderately but significantly so, marked every one of the four CD4+ subsets in Type 1 diabetes patients.

Their antigen targets remain unknown. Sequenced: central memory CD4+ T cells from blood. These receptors were collected from a man aged 25-45 years with type 1 diabetes.

The V and J genes are TRBV6-6 and TRBJ2-1; no clear D. The CDR3 covers 15 residues. Trimming pared 6 bases from V and 4 bases from J, leaving 16 bases between. The germline V gene encodes CDR1 MNHNY and CDR2 SVGAGI (reference sequence). The CDR3 here is CASSPSLAQYNEQFF. The DNA for the CDR3 is TGTGCCAGCAGCCCGAGTTTAGCCCAATACAATGAGCAGTTCTTC.

This chain uses TRBV14 with TRBJ2-7; D is unresolved. Deletions cut 3 bases from V and 2 bases from J, with 8 bases between. CDR1 and CDR2 (germline): SGHDN, FVKESK. The length of the CDR3 is 13 residues. CDR3 in DNA: TGTGCCAGCAGCCAGGGCTATCCCTACGAGCAGTACTTC. As protein: CASSQGYPYEQYF.

This clone was counted at least ten times. This chain connects TRBV4-1 to TRBJ1-4; 8 nucleotides match TRBD1. From germline, CDR1 is MGHRA and CDR2 YSYEKL. This CDR3 contains 16 residues. With V trimmed by 1 base and J by 2 bases, 3 bases remained unmatched. CDR3 protein: CASSQGQGRTNEKLFF. For the CDR3, the DNA is TGCGCCAGCAGCCAAGGACAGGGGCGGACTAATGAAAAACTGTTTTTT.

Remarks on this clone: In the same sample, other DNA sequences code for this CDR3. The gene calls are TRBV7-3 and TRBJ1-1; a weak D match, TRBD1 (5 bases). V gave up 5 bases and J gave up 2 bases, with 9 bases separating them. Looked up from germline, CDR1 is SGHTA and CDR2 is FQGTGA. This CDR3 comprises 13 residues. CDR3 sequence reads: CASSPQGNTEAFF. In DNA, the CDR3 is TGTGCCAGCAGCCCGCAGGGAAACACTGAAGCTTTCTTT.

V usage is TRBV7-9 and J usage is TRBJ2-7, with D tentatively TRBD1 (6 bases). The V gene's germline CDR1 is SEHNR and CDR2 FQNEAQ (reference sequence). Trimming took 2 bases from V and 4 from J, leaving 15 bases between them. The CDR3 has 15 amino acids. CDR3 in DNA: TGTGCCAGCAGCTTATGGGGGAGTCAGGGGTACGAGCAGTACTTC. This encodes CASSLWGSQGYEQYF.

The genes are TRBV5-1 and TRBJ2-1; D is ambiguous. CDR3 size: 14 residues. Germline CDR1 SGHRS, CDR2 YFSETQ. Deletions cut 3 bases from V and 5 bases from J, with 12 bases between. In nucleotides, the CDR3 is TGCGCCAGCAGCTCTTTGAGTGCGGACAATGAGCAGTTCTTC. Residues: CASSSLSADNEQFF.

The chain employs TRBV20-1 and TRBJ2-1; D unclear. V was pared by 6 bases and J by 14 bases, with 14 bases between. The length of the CDR3 is 10 residues. Germline lookup yields CDR1 DFQATT and CDR2 SNEGSKA (reference sequence). DNA for the CDR3: TGCAGTGCGCAAACTTGGAAGGAGTTCTTC. Translating gives CSAQTWKEFF.

DNA of the CDR3: TGTGCCAGCAGTGAATGGTCAGTTGAAGCTTTCTTT. The encoded protein is CASSEWSVEAFF. This sequence joins TRBV6-5 and TRBJ1-1; D gene unclear. The CDR3 runs to 12 residues. Germline CDR1 is MNHEY and CDR2 is SVGAGI. V gave up 5 bases and J gave up 7 bases, with 11 bases separating them.

This clone was found a few times. The chain joins TRBV11-2 to TRBJ1-2, with D tentatively TRBD1 (5 bases). CDR1 is SGHAT and CDR2 is FQNNGV in the germline V gene. With 5 bases removed from V and 1 base from J, the gap between germline ends came to 11 bases. The CDR3 runs 14 residues. CDR3 sequence (DNA): TGTGCCAGCAGCGGACGCAGGGATAACTATGGCTACACCTTC. This codes for CASSGRRDNYGYTF.

This clone came up a few times. CDR3 in amino acids: CASRLKAGLETQYF. CDR3 nucleotides: TGTGCCAGCAGATTAAAAGCGGGACTAGAGACCCAGTACTTC. The chain recombines TRBV13 with TRBJ2-5; 7 nucleotides line up with TRBD2. This CDR3 is 14 amino acids long. Looked up from germline, CDR1 is PRHDT and CDR2 is FYEKMQ (reference sequence). V lost 6 bases, J lost 4 bases, and 8 bases stayed unmatched.

The genes are TRBV25-1 and TRBJ1-2; D perhaps matches TRBD1 (5 bases). Per germline, CDR1 MGHDK and CDR2 SYGVNS. This CDR3 comprises 16 residues. Trimming left V 4 bases short and J 0 bases short, with 15 bases between. The CDR3 is CASSGREGQPNYGYTF. The CDR3 DNA reads TGTGCCAGCAGTGGCCGGGAGGGGCAGCCTAACTATGGCTACACCTTC.

The table lists this clone with many counts. The rearrangement links TRBV7-2 to TRBJ2-7; weak D call: TRBD1 (5 bases). The germline gives CDR1 SGHTA, CDR2 FQGNSA. The V end lost 4 bases, the J end lost 3 bases, and 13 bases lay between the germline ends. The CDR3 totals 14 residues. CDR3 nucleotides: TGTGCCAGCAGCTACACCCGAACAGGCTACGAGCAGTACTTC. This gives the protein CASSYTRTGYEQYF. Full variable domain (remainder filled in from reference TRBV7-2 and TRBJ2-7): GAGVSQSPSNKVTEKGKDVELRCDPISGHTALYWYRQSLGQGLEFLIYFQGNSAPDKSGLPSDRFSAERTGGSVSTLTIQRTQQEDSAVYLCASSYTRTGYEQYFGPGTRLTVT.

This clone has at least ten counts. The chain joins TRBV5-5 to TRBJ1-5; unclear D gene. V lost 4 bases to trimming and J lost 4 bases, with 12 bases between them. The CDR3 sequence is 14 residues long. Germline loops: CDR1 SGHKS, CDR2 YYEKEE (reference sequence). The CDR3 DNA reads as TGTGCCAGCAGCCCCACGGAACTTAATCAGCCCCAGCATTTT. Its translation: CASSPTELNQPQHF. Full variable domain (rest looked up from reference TRBV5-5 and TRBJ1-5): DAGVTQSPTHLIKTRGQQVTLRCSPISGHKSVSWYQQVLGQGPQFIFQYYEKEERGRGNFPDRFSARQFPNYSSELNVNALLLGDSALYLCASSPTELNQPQHFGDGTRLSIL.

This chain uses TRBV29-1 with TRBJ1-1; maybe TRBD1 (5 bases). The CDR3 spans 13 residues. The germline gives CDR1 SQVTM, CDR2 ANQGSEA. The V gene lost 5 bases and the J gene lost 1 base, with 11 bases spanning the gap. The CDR3 is CSVSGTQNTEAFF. The CDR3 nucleotides are TGCAGCGTTTCCGGGACGCAGAACACTGAAGCTTTCTTT.

This clone showed up just a few times. CDR3 loop: CASSKKGVKNEKLFF. In DNA form, the CDR3 reads TGTGCCAGCAGTAAGAAGGGGGTAAAGAATGAAAAACTGTTTTTT. J is TRBJ1-4 and V is TRBV6-6, with D maybe TRBD1 (6 bases). In germline, CDR1 is MNHNY, CDR2 SVGAGI (reference sequence). The length of the CDR3 is 15 residues. V was clipped by 5 bases and J by 5 bases, with 15 bases between them.

The chain's CDR3 is CASSVAGAWEDTQYF. The CDR3 nucleotides are TGTGCCAGCAGCGTAGCGGGAGCGTGGGAAGATACGCAGTATTTT. The rearrangement uses TRBV6-5 and TRBJ2-3; 9 bases fit TRBD2. The length of the CDR3 is 15 residues. Germline V CDR1 and CDR2: MNHEY, SVGAGI. Trimming took 6 bases from V and 5 from J; bases not matched to a gene: 9.

The sample holds a few counts of this clone. This chain joins TRBV21-1 and TRBJ1-5; no check of the table's D call, TRBD1, against the DNA was made. TRBV21-1 is a known pseudogene. The CDR3 runs to 18 residues. The CDR3 DNA reads TGTGCCAGCAGCAAAGGAATGACAGGGGCTTATAGCAATCAGCCCCAGCATTTT. Protein sequence: CASSKGMTGAYSNQPQHF.

This clone was seen a few times. The J gene is TRBJ1-3, the V gene TRBV28, with D unresolved. V was cut by 4 bases and J by 3 bases, with 13 bases left in between. CDR3 length: 15 amino acids. Per the germline V gene, CDR1 is MDHEN and CDR2 is SYDVKM. CDR3 DNA sequence: TGTGCCAGCAGTTCCCAGGACCGTCTTGGAAACACCATATATTTT. Protein: CASSSQDRLGNTIYF.

V is TRBV10-3 and J is TRBJ1-5; the D is unclear. V was clipped by 4 bases and J by 2 bases, with 9 bases between them. The CDR3 has 14 amino acids. Per germline, CDR1 ENHRY and CDR2 SYGVKD. Written as DNA, the CDR3 is TGTGCCATCAGTGCCGGCACAGGCAATCAGCCCCAGCATTTT. This gives the protein CAISAGTGNQPQHF.

This clone came up once. This chain links TRBV7-8 with TRBJ1-2, with D hard to call. The CDR3 covers 14 residues. V lost 1 base, J lost 3 bases, and 9 bases lay in between. From germline, CDR1 is SGHVS and CDR2 FQNEAQ. The CDR3 DNA sequence: TGTGCCAGCAGCTTAGGCACCGGAGACTATGGCTACACCTTC. Its protein product is CASSLGTGDYGYTF.

This clone came up a few times. The chain carries TRBV9 and TRBJ2-1; weak D call: TRBD1 (5 bases). The CDR3 has 13 amino acids. Trimming stripped 0 bases from V and 8 bases from J, with 9 bases between. CDR1 SGDLS and CDR2 YYNGEE come from the germline V gene. The CDR3 sequence is CASSVEGLYEQFF. DNA of the CDR3: TGTGCCAGCAGCGTAGAGGGGCTATATGAGCAGTTCTTC. Full variable domain (rest looked up from reference TRBV9 and TRBJ2-1): DSGVTQTPKHLITATGQRVTLRCSPRSGDLSVYWYQQSLDQGLQFLIQYYNGEERAKGNILERFSAQQFPDLHSELNLSSLELGDSALYFCASSVEGLYEQFFGPGTRLTVL.

This clone has a handful of counts. This chain uses TRBV2 with TRBJ1-1; 7 positions match TRBD1. V was pared by 2 bases and J by 5 bases, with 8 bases of the junction left unmatched. Germline loops: CDR1 SNHLY, CDR2 FYNNEI. The CDR3 has 15 residues. The CDR3: CASSETGAGGTEAFF. The CDR3 region has the DNA TGTGCCAGCAGTGAAACCGGTGCAGGGGGGACTGAAGCTTTCTTT.

CDR3: CASSFPQETQYF. The CDR3 region has the DNA TGTGCCAGCAGTTTCCCCCAAGAGACCCAGTACTTC. The chain employs TRBV27 and TRBJ2-5; D unresolved. Germline lookup yields CDR1 MNHEY and CDR2 SMNVEV (reference sequence). The CDR3 extends over 12 amino acids. Between the trimmed V and J ends, which lost 3 bases and 1 base, there was a span of 3 bases.

This clone was counted a few times. The chain uses TRBV28 and TRBJ2-1, with D tentatively TRBD2 (5 bases). This CDR3 has 14 amino acids. V shed 4 bases and J shed 5 bases, with 12 bases lying between them. The germline CDR1 and CDR2 sequences are MDHEN and SYDVKM. The CDR3 DNA follows: TGTGCCAGCAGTTCCCCCGGGGATGACAATGAGCAGTTCTTC. Translation: CASSSPGDDNEQFF.

This clone has more than one count but fewer than ten. The chain links TRBV6-5 to TRBJ1-1; TRBD1 aligns across 7 bases. The length of the CDR3 is 12 residues. CDR1 is MNHEY and CDR2 is SVGAGI in the germline V gene. J gave up 3 bases and V 8 bases, and 3 bases lay outside the gene matches. CDR3 region: CASRQGHTEAFF. CDR3 bases: TGTGCCAGCCGACAGGGCCACACTGAAGCTTTCTTT.

V gene TRBV27 combines with J gene TRBJ1-4; weak D call: TRBD1 (6 bases). Germline lookup yields CDR1 MNHEY and CDR2 SMNVEV (reference sequence). The length of the CDR3 is 17 residues. The V end was cut by 6 bases, the J end by 7 bases, with 24 bases between. CDR3 nucleotide sequence: TGTGCCAGCAGACCTCCCAATTCGAGGGGGGTGGGTGAAAAACTGTTTTTT. It is translated as CASRPPNSRGVGEKLFF.